This record looks at one T cell receptor beta chain sequence and its context. Original data processing: Cell counts per sample came from amplifying reference gene primers. The assay was immunoSEQ multiplex PCR, and TCRdb's table has in-frame clones only and misses some. Clone size and V and J calls were adopted from that table, with D and trimming inferred from the DNA. The sample has about 150,000 clones, about 90% seen once. Trimming stripped 2 bases from V and 1 base from J, with 11 bases between. Germline loops: CDR1 SQVTM, CDR2 ANQGSEA. CDR3 size: 14 residues. This record comes from a study of blood T cell repertoires in COVID-19. Study-level information: Sites across the United States, Italy and Spain contributed samples from acute and convalescent COVID-19. PBMCs, B-cell-depleted T cells, or T cells were the source of the cDNA or gDNA that made up the material.

The sequenced sample was peripheral blood. The origin of this receptor is a man between 45 and 60 years old with acute or convalescent COVID-19. The rearrangement uses TRBV29-1 and TRBJ1-1; the D gene is possibly TRBD1 (6 bases). CDR3: CSVEKSGQNTEAFF. Here the CDR3 DNA reads TGCAGCGTTGAAAAGTCGGGACAGAACACTGAAGCTTTCTTT.